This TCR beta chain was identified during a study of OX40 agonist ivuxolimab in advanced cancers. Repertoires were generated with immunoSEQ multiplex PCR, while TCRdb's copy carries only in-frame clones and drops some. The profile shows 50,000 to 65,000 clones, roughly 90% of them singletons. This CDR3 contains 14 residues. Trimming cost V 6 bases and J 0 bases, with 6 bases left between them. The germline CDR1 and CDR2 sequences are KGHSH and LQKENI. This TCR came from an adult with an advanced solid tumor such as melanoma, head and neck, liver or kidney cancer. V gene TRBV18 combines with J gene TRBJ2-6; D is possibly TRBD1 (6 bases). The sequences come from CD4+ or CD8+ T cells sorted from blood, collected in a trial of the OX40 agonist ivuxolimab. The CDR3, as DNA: TGTGCCAGCTCGGACAGCTCTGGGGCCAACGTCCTGACTTTC. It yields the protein CASSDSSGANVLTF.